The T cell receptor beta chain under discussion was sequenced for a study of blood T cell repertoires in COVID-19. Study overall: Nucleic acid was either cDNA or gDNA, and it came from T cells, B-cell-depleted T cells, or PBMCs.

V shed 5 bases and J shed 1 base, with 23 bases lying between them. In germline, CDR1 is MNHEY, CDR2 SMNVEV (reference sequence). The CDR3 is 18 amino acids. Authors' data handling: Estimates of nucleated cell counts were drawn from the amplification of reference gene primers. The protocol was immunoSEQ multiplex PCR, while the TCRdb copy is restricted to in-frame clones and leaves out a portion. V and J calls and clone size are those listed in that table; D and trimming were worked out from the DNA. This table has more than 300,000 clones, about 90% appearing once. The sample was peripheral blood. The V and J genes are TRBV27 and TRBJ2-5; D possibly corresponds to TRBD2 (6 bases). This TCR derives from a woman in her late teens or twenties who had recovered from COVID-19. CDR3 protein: CASSPLPVVAELQETQYF. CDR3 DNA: TGTGCCAGCAGTCCGCTTCCAGTCGTAGCGGAACTCCAAGAGACCCAGTACTTC.